Listed here is a single TCR beta chain. As yet, its antigen is unknown. Participants, patients aged 18 to 65, had newly diagnosed hyperthyroidism with a duration under 2 months. Patients showing uncontrolled infection, other autoimmune disease, pregnancy or lactation were ineligible. PBMCs came from less than 11 ml fresh peripheral blood. This CDR3 has 14 amino acids. V lost 2 bases to trimming and J lost 6 bases, with 11 bases between them. In germline, CDR1 is SGHDT, CDR2 YYEEEE. This sample stems from a study of T cells in Graves' hyperthyroidism and ophthalmopathy. Study results and limitations: Most thyroid clonotypes that were expanded above 0.001 also turned up in blood.

Amplified regions were TCR beta CDR3 sequences from RNA transcripts. During a first-round RT-PCR of the TCR CDR3, the HTBI primer set was used. In TCRdb, the multiplex PCR reads were re-called with MiXCR into one record per CDR3 protein. Of some 620,000 distinct CDR3 sequences in the sample, 15% to 20% were seen once. Sequenced input: blood. V usage is TRBV5-6 and J usage is TRBJ2-2, with D unclear. The TCR originated in a woman between 25 and 40 years old with Graves' hyperthyroidism. CDR3 in DNA: TGTGCCAGCAGCTTTAATCTCGCGGCCGGGGAGCTGTTTTTT. It encodes CASSFNLAAGELFF.